This T cell receptor (beta chain) was observed in a study of blood T cell repertoires in COVID-19. Study-wide context: Donors in the United States, Italy and Spain gave samples during acute or convalescent COVID-19.

The CDR3 is 13 amino acids. Trimming took off 3 bases at V and 5 bases at J, with 7 bases between the two ends. Per germline, CDR1 MNHEY and CDR2 SMNVEV (reference sequence). Per the original data handling: Estimation of nucleated cell counts relied on the amplification of reference gene primers. TCRdb keeps only in-frame clones here, not all; method: immunoSEQ multiplex PCR. Clone size and the V and J calls come from that table; the DNA yielded D and trimming. Altogether about 330,000 clones are present, roughly 88% being singletons, with the ten largest covering 4%. The chain combines TRBV27 with TRBJ2-2; D is ambiguous. This TCR was recovered from a woman aged 50 to 60 with active or convalescent COVID-19. Material for sequencing was peripheral blood. DNA of the CDR3: TGTGCCAGCAGTTTGCAGCGAACCGGGGAGCTGTTTTTT. Its translation: CASSLQRTGELFF.